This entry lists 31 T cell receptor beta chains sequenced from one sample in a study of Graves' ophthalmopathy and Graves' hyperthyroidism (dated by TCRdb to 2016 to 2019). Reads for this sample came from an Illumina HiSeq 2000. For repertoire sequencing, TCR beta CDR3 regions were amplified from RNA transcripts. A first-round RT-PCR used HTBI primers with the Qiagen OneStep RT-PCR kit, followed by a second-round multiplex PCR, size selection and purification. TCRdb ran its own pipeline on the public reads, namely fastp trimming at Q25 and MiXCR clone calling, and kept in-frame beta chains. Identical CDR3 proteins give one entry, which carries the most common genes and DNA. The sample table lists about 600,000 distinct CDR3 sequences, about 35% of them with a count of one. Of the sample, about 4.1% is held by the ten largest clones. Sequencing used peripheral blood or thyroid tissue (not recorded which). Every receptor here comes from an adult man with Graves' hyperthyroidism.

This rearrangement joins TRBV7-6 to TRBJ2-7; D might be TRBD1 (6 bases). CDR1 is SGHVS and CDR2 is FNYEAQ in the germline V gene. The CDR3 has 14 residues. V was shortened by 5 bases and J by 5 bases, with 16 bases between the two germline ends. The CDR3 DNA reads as TGTGCCAGCAGCCTAACAGGGTTTAGTGACGAGCAGTACTTC. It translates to CASSLTGFSDEQYF. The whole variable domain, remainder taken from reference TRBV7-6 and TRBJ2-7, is GAGVSQSPRYKVTKRGQDVALRCDPISGHVSLYWYRQALGQGPEFLTYFNYEAQQDKSGLPNDRFSAERPEGSISTLTIQRTEQRDSAMYRCASSLTGFSDEQYFGPGTRLTVT.

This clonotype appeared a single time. CDR3 sequence: CARRLGLAEGEQYF. The CDR3 nucleotides are TGTGCTAGACGACTGGGACTAGCAGAAGGGGAGCAGTACTTC. The chain couples TRBV2 to TRBJ2-7; 9 bases line up with TRBD2. The CDR3 extends over 14 amino acids. Germline CDR1 SNHLY, CDR2 FYNNEI.

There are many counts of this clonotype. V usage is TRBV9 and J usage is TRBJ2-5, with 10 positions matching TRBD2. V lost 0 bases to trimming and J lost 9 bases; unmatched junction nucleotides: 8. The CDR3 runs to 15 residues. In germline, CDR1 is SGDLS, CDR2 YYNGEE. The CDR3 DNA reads TGTGCCAGCAGCGTAGTGGGCCTAGCGGGAGATGCCCAGTACTTC. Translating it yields CASSVVGLAGDAQYF.

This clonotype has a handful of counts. CDR3 residues: CASSVMGRAIGKLFF. The CDR3 DNA follows: TGTGCCAGCAGTGTAATGGGCAGGGCGATTGGAAAACTGTTTTTT. The chain employs TRBV27 and TRBJ1-4; D may be TRBD1 (5 bases). Trimming cost V 5 bases and J 10 bases, with 20 bases left between them. From germline, CDR1 is MNHEY and CDR2 SMNVEV (reference sequence). There are 15 residues in the CDR3. Full variable domain (missing parts from reference TRBV27 and TRBJ1-4): EAQVTQNPRYLITVTGKKLTVTCSQNMNHEYMSWYRQDPGLGLRQIYYSMNVEVTDKGDVPEGYKVSRKEKRNFPLILESPSPNQTSLYFCASSVMGRAIGKLFFGSGTQLSVL.

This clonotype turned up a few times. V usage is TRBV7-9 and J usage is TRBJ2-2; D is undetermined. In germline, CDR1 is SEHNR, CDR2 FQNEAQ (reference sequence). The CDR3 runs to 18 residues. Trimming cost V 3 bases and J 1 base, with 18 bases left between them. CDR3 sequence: CASSLYVRAVKNTGELFF. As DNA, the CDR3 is TGTGCCAGCAGCTTGTACGTTAGGGCAGTAAAGAACACCGGGGAGCTGTTTTTT.

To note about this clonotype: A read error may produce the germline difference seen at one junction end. Here the CDR3 DNA reads TGTGCTAGCAGCTTTAACGGGGGTTACGAGCAGTACTTC. Its protein is CASSFNGGYEQYF. The gene calls are TRBV7-9 and TRBJ2-5; weak D call: TRBD2 (6 bases). The last part of the DNA fits TRBJ2-7 better; the J call may be wrong. In germline, CDR1 is SEHNR, CDR2 FQNEAQ (reference sequence). This CDR3 has 13 amino acids.

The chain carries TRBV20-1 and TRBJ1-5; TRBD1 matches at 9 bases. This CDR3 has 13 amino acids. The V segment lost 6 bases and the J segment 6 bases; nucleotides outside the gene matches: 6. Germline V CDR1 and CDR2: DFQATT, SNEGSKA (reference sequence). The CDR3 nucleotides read TGCAGTGCCAGGACAGGGGTTGGTCAGCCCCAGCATTTT. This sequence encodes CSARTGVGQPQHF.

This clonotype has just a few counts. CDR3 sequence reads: CASSLEAGGAVGELFF. The CDR3, as DNA: TGCGCCAGCAGCTTGGAGGCCGGGGGGGCCGTCGGGGAGCTGTTTTTT. The chain uses TRBV5-1 and TRBJ2-2, with 8 bases lining up with TRBD2. CDR3 length equals 16 residues. Germline V lookup: CDR1 SGHRS, CDR2 YFSETQ. The V gene end was trimmed by 0 bases and the J gene end by 7 bases; junction bases not matched to a gene: 8. Full variable domain (missing parts from reference TRBV5-1 and TRBJ2-2): KAGVTQTPRYLIKTRGQQVTLSCSPISGHRSVSWYQQTPGQGLQFLFEYFSETQRNKGNFPGRFSGRQFSNSRSEMNVSTLELGDSALYLCASSLEAGGAVGELFFGEGSRLTVL.

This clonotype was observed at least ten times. Written as DNA, the CDR3 is TGTGCCAGCAGCTTGGGACAGGGAGTGCATTCACCCCTCCACTTT. Translating it yields CASSLGQGVHSPLHF. The rearrangement uses TRBV5-6 and TRBJ1-6; the match to TRBD1 covers 7 bases. Looked up from germline, CDR1 is SGHDT and CDR2 is YYEEEE. The CDR3 is 15 residues long. The J segment lost 8 bases and the V segment lost 0 bases, leaving 5 bases of the junction unmatched.

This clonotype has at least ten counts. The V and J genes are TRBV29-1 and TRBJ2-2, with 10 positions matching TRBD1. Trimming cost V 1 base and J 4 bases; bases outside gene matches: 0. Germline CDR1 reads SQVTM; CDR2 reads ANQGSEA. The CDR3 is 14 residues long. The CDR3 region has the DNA TGCAGCGTTGAAGGACAGGGGGCCACCGGGGAGCTGTTTTTT. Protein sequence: CSVEGQGATGELFF.

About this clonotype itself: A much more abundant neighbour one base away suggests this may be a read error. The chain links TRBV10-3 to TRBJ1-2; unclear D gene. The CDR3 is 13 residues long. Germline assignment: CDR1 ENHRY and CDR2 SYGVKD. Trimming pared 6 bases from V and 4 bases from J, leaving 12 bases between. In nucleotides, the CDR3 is TGTGCCATCAGCTCCCTCGACCTCTATGGCTACACCTTC. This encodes CAISSLDLYGYTF.

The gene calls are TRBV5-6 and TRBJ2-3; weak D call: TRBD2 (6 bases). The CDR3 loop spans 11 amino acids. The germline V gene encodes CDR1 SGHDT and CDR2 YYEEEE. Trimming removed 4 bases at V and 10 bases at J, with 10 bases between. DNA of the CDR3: TGTGCCAGCAGCCATTGGGAGGCGCAGTATTTT. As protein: CASSHWEAQYF.

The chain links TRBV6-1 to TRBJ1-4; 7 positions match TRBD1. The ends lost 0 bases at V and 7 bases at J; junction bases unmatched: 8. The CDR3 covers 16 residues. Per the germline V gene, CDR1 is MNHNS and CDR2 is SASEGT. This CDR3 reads CASSEAQGRRGEKLFF. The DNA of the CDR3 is TGTGCCAGCAGTGAAGCACAGGGGCGACGTGGTGAAAAACTGTTTTTT.

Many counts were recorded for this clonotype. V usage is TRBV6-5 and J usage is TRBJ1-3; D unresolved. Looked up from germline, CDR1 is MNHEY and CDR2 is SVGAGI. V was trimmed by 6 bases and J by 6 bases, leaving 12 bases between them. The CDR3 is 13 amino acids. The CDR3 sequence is CASSRPDPNTIYF. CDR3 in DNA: TGTGCCAGCAGCCGCCCCGACCCAAACACCATATATTTT.

CDR3 bases: TGTGCCAGCAGTTTATTTCTAGCGCGCGCGAACACCGGGGAGCTGTTTTTT. Its protein is CASSLFLARANTGELFF. This chain links TRBV7-2 with TRBJ2-2; weak D call: TRBD2 (6 bases). The V gene's germline CDR1 is SGHTA and CDR2 FQGNSA. The ends were cut back, 6 bases at V and 0 bases at J, with 17 bases in the middle. The CDR3 extends over 17 amino acids.

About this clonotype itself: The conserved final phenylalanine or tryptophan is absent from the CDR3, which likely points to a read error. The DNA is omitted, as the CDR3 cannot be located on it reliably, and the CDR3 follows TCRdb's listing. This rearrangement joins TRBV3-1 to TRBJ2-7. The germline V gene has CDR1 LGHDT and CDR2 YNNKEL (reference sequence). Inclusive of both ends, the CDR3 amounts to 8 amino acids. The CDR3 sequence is CASSQYTT.

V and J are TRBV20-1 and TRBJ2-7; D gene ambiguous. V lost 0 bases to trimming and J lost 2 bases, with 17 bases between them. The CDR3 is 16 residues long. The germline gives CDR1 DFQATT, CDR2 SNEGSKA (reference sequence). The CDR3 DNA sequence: TGCAGTGCTAGAGAAGTTTTACGGAGACCTGCCTACGAGCAGTACTTC. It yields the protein CSAREVLRRPAYEQYF.

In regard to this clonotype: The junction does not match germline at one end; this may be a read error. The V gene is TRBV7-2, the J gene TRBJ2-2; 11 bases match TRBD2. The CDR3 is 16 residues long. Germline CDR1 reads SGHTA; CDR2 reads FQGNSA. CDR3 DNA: TGTGCCTGCAGCTTAGTAGCGGGAGGGTACACCGGGGAGCTGTTTTTT. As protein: CACSLVAGGYTGELFF. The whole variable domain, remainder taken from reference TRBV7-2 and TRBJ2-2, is GAGVSQSPSNKVTEKGKDVELRCDPISGHTALYWYRQSLGQGLEFLIYFQGNSAPDKSGLPSDRFSAERTGGSVSTLTIQRTQQEDSAVYLCACSLVAGGYTGELFFGEGSRLTVL.

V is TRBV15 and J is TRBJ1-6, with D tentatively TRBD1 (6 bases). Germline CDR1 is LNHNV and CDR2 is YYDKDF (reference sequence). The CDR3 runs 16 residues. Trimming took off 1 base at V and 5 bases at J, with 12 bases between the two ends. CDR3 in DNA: TGTGCCACCAGCAGAGCCAATACAGGGAATAATTCACCCCTCCACTTT. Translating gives CATSRANTGNNSPLHF. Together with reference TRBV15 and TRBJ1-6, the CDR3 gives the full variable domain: DAMVIQNPRYQVTQFGKPVTLSCSQTLNHNVMYWYQQKSSQAPKLLFHYYDKDFNNEADTPDNFQSRRPNTSFCFLDIRSPGLGDTAMYLCATSRANTGNNSPLHFGNGTRLTVT.

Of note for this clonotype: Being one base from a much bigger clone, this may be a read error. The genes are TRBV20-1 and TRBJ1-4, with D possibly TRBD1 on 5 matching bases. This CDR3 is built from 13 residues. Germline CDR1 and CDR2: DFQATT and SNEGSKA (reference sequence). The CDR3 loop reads CSARDTRAEELFF. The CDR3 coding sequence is TGCAGTGCTAGAGATACCAGGGCTGAAGAACTGTTTTTT.

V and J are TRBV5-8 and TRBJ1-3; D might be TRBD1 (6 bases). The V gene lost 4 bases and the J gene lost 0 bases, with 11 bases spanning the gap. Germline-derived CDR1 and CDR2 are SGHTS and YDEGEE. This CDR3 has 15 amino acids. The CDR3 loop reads CASSTGTLSGNTIYF. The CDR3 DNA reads TGTGCCAGCAGCACCGGGACACTCTCTGGAAACACCATATATTTT.

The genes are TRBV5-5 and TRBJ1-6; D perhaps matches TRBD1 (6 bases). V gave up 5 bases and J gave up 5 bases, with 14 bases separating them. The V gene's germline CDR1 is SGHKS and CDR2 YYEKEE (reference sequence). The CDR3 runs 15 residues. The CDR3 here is CASSFTGINNSPLHF. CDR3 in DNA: TGTGCCAGCAGTTTCACAGGGATAAATAATTCACCCCTCCACTTT.

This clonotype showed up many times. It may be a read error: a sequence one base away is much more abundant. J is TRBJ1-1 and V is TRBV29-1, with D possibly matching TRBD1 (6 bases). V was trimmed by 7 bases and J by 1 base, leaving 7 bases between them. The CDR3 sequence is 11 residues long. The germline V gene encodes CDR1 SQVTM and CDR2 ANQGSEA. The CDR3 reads CSGTANTEAFF. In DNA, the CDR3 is TGCAGCGGGACAGCGAACACTGAAGCTTTCTTT. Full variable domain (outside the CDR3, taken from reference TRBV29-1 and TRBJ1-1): SAVISQKPSRDICQRGTSLTIQCQVDSQVTMMFWYRQQPGQSLTLIATANQGSEATYESGFVIDKFPISRPNLTFSTLTVSNMSPEDSSIYLCSGTANTEAFFGQGTRLTVV.

CDR3 nucleotides: TGTGCCAGTACAATACCGGGACAAAGCTTCTATGGCTACACCTTC. Translation: CASTIPGQSFYGYTF. The chain recombines TRBV19 with TRBJ1-2; the D gene is possibly TRBD1 (6 bases). The V end was cut by 7 bases, the J end by 4 bases, with 19 bases between. In germline, CDR1 is LNHDA, CDR2 SQIVND (reference sequence). The CDR3 contains 15 residues.

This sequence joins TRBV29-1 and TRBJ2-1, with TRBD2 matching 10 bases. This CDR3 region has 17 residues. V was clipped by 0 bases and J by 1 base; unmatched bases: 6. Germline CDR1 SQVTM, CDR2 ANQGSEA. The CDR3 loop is CSVEDSAGGQSYNEQFF. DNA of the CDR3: TGCAGCGTTGAAGATTCAGCGGGGGGGCAGTCCTACAATGAGCAGTTCTTC.

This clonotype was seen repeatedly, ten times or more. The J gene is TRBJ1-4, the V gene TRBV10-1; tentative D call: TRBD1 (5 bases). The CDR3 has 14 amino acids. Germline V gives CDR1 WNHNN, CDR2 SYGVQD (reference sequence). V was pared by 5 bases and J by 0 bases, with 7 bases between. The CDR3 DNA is TGCGCCAGCAGTCAGGGAACAACTAATGAAAAACTGTTTTTT. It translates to CASSQGTTNEKLFF.

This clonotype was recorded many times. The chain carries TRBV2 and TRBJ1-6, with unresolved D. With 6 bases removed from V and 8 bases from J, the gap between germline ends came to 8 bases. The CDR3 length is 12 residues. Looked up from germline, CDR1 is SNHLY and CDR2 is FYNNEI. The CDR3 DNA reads TGTGCCAGCAGGGAGCCGTATTCACCCCTCCACTTT. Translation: CASREPYSPLHF.

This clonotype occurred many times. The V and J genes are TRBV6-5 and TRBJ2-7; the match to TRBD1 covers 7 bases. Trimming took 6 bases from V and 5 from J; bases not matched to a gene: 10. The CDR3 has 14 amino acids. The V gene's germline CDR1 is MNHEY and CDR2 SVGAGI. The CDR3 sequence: CASSPPGQRDEQYF. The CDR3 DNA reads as TGTGCCAGCAGCCCTCCGGGACAGCGCGACGAGCAGTACTTC.

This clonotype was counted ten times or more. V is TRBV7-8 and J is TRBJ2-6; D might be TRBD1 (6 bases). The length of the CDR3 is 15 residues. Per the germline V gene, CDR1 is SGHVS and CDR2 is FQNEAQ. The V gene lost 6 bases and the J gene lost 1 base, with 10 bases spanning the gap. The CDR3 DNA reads TGTGCCAGCAGTGAGCAGGGGTCTGGGGCCAACGTCCTGACTTTC. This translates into CASSEQGSGANVLTF.

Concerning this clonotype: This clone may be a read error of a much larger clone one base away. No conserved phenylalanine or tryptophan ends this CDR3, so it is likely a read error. CDR3 loop: CASSPQGQVRPYEQYL. Here the CDR3 DNA reads TGTGCCAGCAGTCCACAGGGACAGGTCAGACCCTACGAGCAGTACCTC. The chain couples TRBV6-6 to TRBJ2-5, with 8 positions matching TRBD1. The J call may not be correct, given that the DNA end is closer to TRBJ2-7. CDR1 is MNHNY and CDR2 is SVGAGI in the germline V gene (reference sequence). The CDR3 is 16 residues long.

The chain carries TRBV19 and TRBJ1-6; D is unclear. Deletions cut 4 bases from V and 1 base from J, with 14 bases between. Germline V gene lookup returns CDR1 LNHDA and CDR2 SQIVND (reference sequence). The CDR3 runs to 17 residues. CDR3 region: CASSTADGWSYNSPLHF. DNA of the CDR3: TGTGCCAGTAGTACTGCCGACGGGTGGTCCTATAATTCACCCCTCCACTTT.